The 3 T cell receptor beta chains listed next were all sequenced from one sample in a study of blood T cells in healthy people across ages (dated by TCRdb to about 2015). The protocol used for the library was 5' RACE. The instrument was an Illumina HiSeq 2500. A second PCR of about 7 to 12 cycles was run with a J-beta primer mix and a sample-barcoded 5' primer. The public reads were reprocessed in TCRdb via fastp at Q25 and MiXCR, keeping in-frame beta chains. For every CDR3 protein sequence, its rows merge into one entry that carries the most common genes and DNA. This sample is represented by over a million distinct CDR3 sequences; about 45% of them were singletons. The ten largest make up 4% of the sample. The sequenced sample consisted of blood. The source is a woman between 18 and 29 years old in good health.

V is TRBV18 and J is TRBJ2-1; D could derive from TRBD1 or TRBD2 (5 bases each). The germline CDR1 and CDR2 sequences are KGHSH and LQKENI. The CDR3 spans 14 residues. Deletions cut 3 bases from V and 10 bases from J, with 16 bases between. The CDR3 DNA reads as TGTGCCAGCTCACCCGGGACGCCTCACTACGAGCAGTTCTTC. Protein: CASSPGTPHYEQFF.

The CDR3 DNA reads TGCAGTGCTAGAGAGCGCAGGGGGCATCAGCCCCAGCATTTT. Residues: CSARERRGHQPQHF. This chain uses TRBV20-1 with TRBJ1-5; 8 bases match TRBD1. V lost 0 bases and J lost 5; bases outside the gene matches: 3. The CDR3 runs to 14 residues. CDR1 and CDR2 (germline): DFQATT, SNEGSKA (reference sequence).

This clonotype came up a few times. The chain combines TRBV5-8 with TRBJ1-2; D might be TRBD1 (6 bases). The germline V gene has CDR1 SGHTS and CDR2 YDEGEE. The CDR3 spans 17 residues. Trimming pared 4 bases from V and 0 bases from J, leaving 19 bases between. CDR3 protein: CASSPWLRGAPNYGYTF. The CDR3 region has the DNA TGTGCCAGCAGCCCATGGCTCCGGGGGGCGCCTAACTATGGCTACACCTTC. The whole variable domain, remainder taken from reference TRBV5-8 and TRBJ1-2, is EAGVTQSPTHLIKTRGQQATLRCSPISGHTSVYWYQQALGLGLQFLLWYDEGEERNRGNFPPRFSGRQFPNYSSELNVNALELEDSALYLCASSPWLRGAPNYGYTFGSGTRLTVV.